This T cell receptor beta chain is drawn from a study of cytomegalovirus exposure and HLA in healthy donors. Findings of the study overall: According to the study, roughly 160 TCR beta chains were cytomegalovirus-associated.

Donors in the study were healthy people who gave bone marrow. Deletions cut 5 bases from V and 9 bases from J, with 28 bases between. The CDR3 has 17 residues. Germline CDR1 and CDR2: LNHDA and SQIVND (reference sequence). 13 Jbeta primers and 60 Vbeta primers were used for the PCR. Profiled with immunoSEQ multiplex PCR; TCRdb holds only in-frame clones, not every one. The table has 90,000 to 95,000 clones, roughly four fifths seen once. Regarding this clone: Its target is not known.

Input material: PBMCs. This TCR came from a man aged 25-40 years in good health and CMV-seronegative. This chain joins TRBV19 and TRBJ1-2; perhaps TRBD1 as D (6 bases). For the CDR3, the DNA is TGTGCCAGTAGTCTAGCTTCTCCCAGGGGAATCTATGGGAGCTACACCTTC. This gives the protein CASSLASPRGIYGSYTF.